Listed below are T cell receptor beta chains from one sample, sequenced in a study of T cell changes during pregnancy in multiple sclerosis. Sequencing was performed with immunoSEQ multiplex PCR; in TCRdb, only in-frame clones are kept and a portion is missing. This table holds tens of thousands of clones, around nine tenths found once. Here the sequenced sample was CD4+ T cells from peripheral blood mononuclear cells, taken in the first trimester of pregnancy. The receptor source for this set is a female donor in good health, enrolled as a control in a pregnancy study. Both conserved end residues are part of each CDR3. D genes are given only for firm matches. Clone size appears in some rows only: once, few, many, or a class for an expanded clone.

d_call	j_call	clone_size	v_call	cdr3_aa	cdr3_nt
TRBD1	TRBJ2-7	.	TRBV28	CASRDRGRRTYEQYF	TGTGCCAGCAGGGACAGGGGGCGGAGGACCTACGAGCAGTACTTC
.	TRBJ2-1	.	TRBV27	CASSLWRGEQFF	TGTGCCAGCAGTTTATGGCGCGGTGAGCAGTTCTTC
.	TRBJ1-1	.	TRBV11-3	CASSGRDTVEAFF	TGTGCCAGCAGCGGACGGGACACCGTTGAAGCTTTCTTT
TRBD1	TRBJ1-2	.	TRBV5-1	CASSLTGGFGSGGYTF	TGCGCCAGCAGCTTGACAGGGGGATTCGGGTCCGGAGGCTACACCTTC
.	TRBJ2-4	.	TRBV28	CASNGGAGDIQYF	TGTGCCAGCAATGGGGGGGCGGGGGACATTCAGTACTTC
TRBD1	TRBJ1-1	.	TRBV6-1	CASSEFLTGVDTEAFF	TGTGCCAGCAGTGAATTTTTAACAGGGGTGGACACTGAAGCTTTCTTT
.	TRBJ2-2	.	TRBV2	CASRQGNTGELFF	TGTGCCAGCAGGCAGGGTAACACCGGGGAGCTGTTTTTT
.	TRBJ2-4	.	TRBV6-1	CASSAEAKNIQYF	TGTGCCAGCAGTGCAGAAGCCAAAAACATTCAGTACTTC
.	TRBJ2-1	.	TRBV5-1	CASSFQDSLTAGQFF	TGCGCCAGCAGCTTTCAGGACAGCCTGACTGCTGGGCAGTTCTTC
TRBD1	TRBJ2-2	once	TRBV5-1	CASNRGETGELFF	TGCGCCAGCAACAGGGGGGAAACCGGGGAGCTGTTTTTT
.	TRBJ1-2	medium-sized	TRBV5-4	CASSPTGGPYGYTF	TGTGCCAGCAGCCCGACGGGAGGGCCCTATGGCTACACCTTC
.	TRBJ2-5	.	TRBV19	CATSPTGPYQETQYF	TGTGCCACCTCCCCGACAGGACCGTACCAAGAGACCCAGTACTTC
.	TRBJ2-1	.	TRBV6-8	CARPGRSYNEQFF	TGTGCCAGGCCTGGCAGGTCCTACAATGAGCAGTTCTTC
.	TRBJ1-1	.	TRBV27	CASSHRWNTEAFF	TGTGCCAGCAGTCACCGGTGGAACACTGAAGCTTTCTTT
TRBD2	TRBJ2-1	.	TRBV7-2	CASSSDLAGGLGNEQFF	TGTGCCAGCAGCTCGGACTTAGCGGGAGGGTTGGGGAATGAGCAGTTCTTC
.	TRBJ1-5	.	TRBV5-8	CASTPPSRSGQPQHF	TGTGCCAGCACCCCTCCGTCCCGGTCGGGTCAGCCCCAGCATTTT
.	TRBJ1-4	.	TRBV18	CASSPLNRDDEKLFF	TGTGCCAGCTCACCTCTTAACAGGGATGATGAAAAACTGTTTTTT
TRBD1	TRBJ1-1	.	TRBV5-1	CASSHRTRDRGGTEAFF	TGCGCCAGCAGCCACAGGACCCGGGACAGGGGGGGTACTGAAGCTTTCTTT
TRBD1	TRBJ2-7	.	TRBV11-3	CASSRSGQGIYEQYF	TGTGCCAGCAGCCGTTCAGGACAGGGGATCTACGAGCAGTACTTC
TRBD2	TRBJ2-3	once	TRBV5-1	CASSSSGGGNTQYF	TGCGCCAGCAGCAGTAGCGGGGGGGGGAATACGCAGTATTTT
.	TRBJ2-1	.	TRBV6-5	CASQRSTGEQFF	TGTGCCAGCCAACGGTCTACAGGGGAGCAGTTCTTC
.	TRBJ2-2	.	TRBV18	CASSHSAGELFF	TGTGCCAGCTCACATTCAGCCGGGGAGCTGTTTTTT
TRBD1	TRBJ2-2	.	TRBV13	CASETGTGYSGELFF	TGTGCCAGCGAGACCGGGACAGGGTATTCGGGGGAGCTGTTTTTT
.	TRBJ1-1	.	TRBV5-5	CASSLAGYTEAFF	TGTGCCAGCAGCTTGGCGGGTTACACTGAAGCTTTCTTT
.	TRBJ1-2	.	TRBV7-8	CASSGGELRGYTF	TGTGCCAGCAGCGGCGGGGAGCTACGCGGCTACACCTTC
.	TRBJ1-2	few	TRBV18	CASSPVVDIQNGYTF	TGTGCCAGCTCACCGGTGGTAGACATTCAGAATGGCTACACCTTC
.	TRBJ1-2	.	TRBV9	CASRAGYGYTF	TGTGCCAGCAGGGCAGGGTATGGCTACACCTTC
TRBD2	TRBJ2-3	.	TRBV4-2	CASSQVLAGGSTDTQYF	TGTGCCAGCAGCCAAGTGTTAGCGGGAGGCAGCACAGATACGCAGTATTTT
TRBD1	TRBJ1-5	.	TRBV19	CASNPRDRGRNQPQHF	TGTGCCAGTAACCCCCGGGACAGGGGGCGCAATCAGCCCCAGCATTTT
.	TRBJ1-6	.	TRBV5-8	CASSFNRDSPLHF	TGTGCCAGCAGCTTTAACAGGGATTCACCCCTCCACTTT
.	TRBJ2-7	.	TRBV5-1	CASSLAGNYYEQYF	TGCGCCAGCAGCTTGGCCGGTAATTACTACGAGCAGTACTTC
.	TRBJ1-5	.	TRBV6-1	CASSEARAYRPQHF	TGTGCCAGCAGTGAAGCGAGGGCTTACAGGCCCCAGCATTTT
TRBD1	TRBJ2-3	.	TRBV7-2	CASSLWGRGQDTQYF	TGTGCCAGCAGCCTATGGGGCAGGGGGCAAGATACGCAGTATTTT
.	TRBJ1-2	.	TRBV6-6	CASNYKGGYRYTF	TGTGCCAGCAACTATAAAGGGGGTTATCGCTACACCTTC
TRBD2	TRBJ2-1	.	TRBV9	CASSYYPSGSFNEQFF	TGTGCCAGCAGCTATTATCCTAGCGGGAGTTTCAATGAGCAGTTCTTC
TRBD1	TRBJ1-1	few	TRBV12-5	CASGTGVNTEAFF	TGTGCTAGTGGGACAGGGGTTAACACTGAAGCTTTCTTT
.	TRBJ1-1	few	TRBV10-3	CAISDTTGEAFF	TGTGCCATCAGTGACACTACAGGGGAAGCTTTCTTT
.	TRBJ2-2	.	TRBV19	CASRIDTGRGELFF	TGTGCCAGTAGGATCGACACAGGGCGAGGGGAGCTGTTTTTT
TRBD2	TRBJ2-5	.	TRBV19	CASSATSAQETQYF	TGTGCCAGTAGTGCGACTAGCGCCCAAGAGACCCAGTACTTC
TRBD2	TRBJ2-3	.	TRBV6-5	CASSTGTRADTQYF	TGTGCCAGCAGCACAGGGACTAGGGCGGATACGCAGTATTTT
TRBD2	TRBJ2-7	.	TRBV27	CASRSGGKLGEQYF	TGTGCCAGCAGGTCGGGAGGAAAGCTGGGGGAGCAGTACTTC
.	TRBJ2-7	.	TRBV30	CAWSVQGAYEQYF	TGTGCCTGGAGTGTACAGGGTGCCTACGAGCAGTACTTC
.	TRBJ2-1	.	TRBV9	CASRNGFGREGEQFF	TGTGCCAGCAGGAATGGATTTGGCCGGGAAGGTGAGCAGTTCTTC
TRBD2	TRBJ2-1	few	TRBV6-1	CASSGTGLAVRSSYNEQFF	TGTGCCAGCAGTGGGACGGGACTAGCGGTAAGGAGCTCCTACAATGAGCAGTTCTTC
.	TRBJ1-2	.	TRBV11-1	CASSLGSSYGYTF	TGTGCCAGCAGTTTGGGCAGTTCCTATGGCTACACCTTC
TRBD1	TRBJ1-2	.	TRBV10-3	CAIRGAVGGGPQENGYTF	TGTGCCATCAGGGGAGCAGTAGGGGGCGGCCCGCAGGAGAATGGCTACACCTTC
.	TRBJ1-2	.	TRBV28	CASRQGTNYGYTF	TGTGCCAGCAGGCAGGGTACTAACTATGGCTACACCTTC
.	TRBJ2-7	.	TRBV18	CASSPNQGTFYLDEQYF	TGTGCCAGCTCACCAAACCAAGGGACATTCTACCTCGACGAGCAGTACTTC
TRBD2	TRBJ2-7	.	TRBV6-5	CASSPPGGGYEQYF	TGTGCCAGCAGTCCCCCCGGGGGGGGTTACGAGCAGTACTTC
TRBD2	TRBJ2-1	.	TRBV5-4	CASSPASGSSYNEQFF	TGTGCCAGCAGCCCAGCTAGCGGGAGCTCCTACAATGAGCAGTTCTTC
.	TRBJ1-5	.	TRBV28	CASSPVSWQPQHF	TGTGCCAGCAGCCCGGTGTCGTGGCAGCCCCAGCATTTT
TRBD2	TRBJ2-6	.	TRBV28	CASSLLAGGPSGANVLTF	TGTGCCAGCAGCCTACTAGCGGGAGGCCCTTCTGGGGCCAACGTCCTGACTTTC
TRBD2	TRBJ2-7	.	TRBV11-2	CASSLGTSGAQYF	TGTGCCAGCAGCTTAGGAACTAGCGGAGCGCAGTACTTC